A selection of T cell receptor beta chains follows, all from one sample in a study of response to subunit inactivated influenza vaccine. TCRdb re-called the RT-PCR reads through MiXCR, storing one row per CDR3 protein. This sample has more than 700,000 distinct CDR3 sequences, with around 21% found just once. The sample consisted of PBMCs from blood, taken 4 to 6 days after vaccination. Receptor source: a man aged 50-60 years who received an inactivated influenza vaccine. Both conserved end residues are part of each CDR3. Fields, in order: D gene, V gene, J gene, clone size, CDR3 protein, CDR3 DNA. D genes are given only for firm matches. Expanded clones are given a class, and other clones once, few, many or no size at all.

D: -
V: TRBV19
J: TRBJ2-2
size: -
CDR3: CASRRVHTTNTGELFF
DNA: TGTGCCAGTAGAAGGGTTCATACGACGAACACCGGGGAGCTGTTTTTT

D: TRBD1
V: TRBV11-1
J: TRBJ2-1
size: few
CDR3: CASRKGQGTDEQFF
DNA: TGTGCCAGCAGAAAGGGACAGGGCACGGATGAGCAGTTCTTC

D: -
V: TRBV9
J: TRBJ2-3
size: few
CDR3: CASSVELAPRTQYF
DNA: TGTGCCAGCAGCGTAGAACTAGCTCCCCGCACGCAGTATTTT

D: TRBD1
V: TRBV7-9
J: TRBJ2-3
size: -
CDR3: CASSHIRGQGSTDTQYF
DNA: TGTGCCAGCAGCCATATACGAGGACAGGGCAGCACAGATACGCAGTATTTT

D: -
V: TRBV6-2/TRBV6-3
J: TRBJ2-7
size: -
CDR3: CASSYVTMSSYEQYF
DNA: TGTGCCAGCAGTTACGTGACTATGAGCTCCTACGAGCAGTACTTC

D: -
V: TRBV7-8
J: TRBJ1-1
size: -
CDR3: CASSLGGKGTEAFF
DNA: TGTGCCAGCAGCTTAGGAGGGAAGGGGACTGAAGCTTTCTTT

D: TRBD1
V: TRBV20-1
J: TRBJ1-4
size: few
CDR3: CSAEQGPGEKLFF
DNA: TGCAGTGCGGAACAGGGGCCCGGTGAAAAACTGTTTTTT

D: -
V: TRBV15
J: TRBJ2-4
size: once
CDR3: CATSREQGGDIQYF
DNA: TGTGCCACCAGCAGAGAACAGGGGGGGGACATTCAGTACTTC

D: TRBD2
V: TRBV11-2
J: TRBJ2-3
size: -
CDR3: CASSLLPAGLAGGSTLDTQYF
DNA: TGTGCCAGCAGCTTACTTCCCGCGGGACTAGCGGGGGGCTCTACCCTGGATACGCAGTATTTT

D: TRBD2
V: TRBV11-3
J: TRBJ2-1
size: -
CDR3: CASSRGLAEGKYNEQFF
DNA: TGTGCCAGCAGCCGAGGACTAGCGGAGGGAAAGTACAATGAGCAGTTCTTC

D: TRBD1
V: TRBV10-2
J: TRBJ1-5
size: many
CDR3: CASSESGTANQPQHF
DNA: TGCGCCAGCAGTGAGTCAGGGACAGCTAATCAGCCCCAGCATTTT

D: -
V: TRBV5-4
J: TRBJ2-1
size: -
CDR3: CASSFRLNRGGPSYNEQFF
DNA: TGTGCCAGCAGCTTTCGCCTCAATAGGGGGGGTCCTTCCTACAATGAGCAGTTCTTC

D: -
V: TRBV7-6
J: TRBJ2-7
size: few
CDR3: CASSPEAAVYEQYF
DNA: TGTGCCAGCAGCCCGGAGGCAGCCGTTTACGAGCAGTACTTC

D: TRBD1
V: TRBV7-9
J: TRBJ1-1
size: -
CDR3: CASSFGTGGNTEAFF
DNA: TGTGCCAGCAGCTTTGGGACAGGGGGAAACACTGAAGCTTTCTTT

D: -
V: TRBV21-1
J: TRBJ1-1
size: -
CDR3: CASSSGTGRSHLMNTEAFF
DNA: TGTGCCAGCAGCTCCGGGACAGGTAGGTCCCACCTAATGAACACTGAAGCTTTCTTT

D: -
V: TRBV7-2
J: TRBJ2-3
size: few
CDR3: CASSTHRTATDTQYF
DNA: TGTGCCAGCAGCACCCATCGGACAGCCACAGATACGCAGTATTTT

D: TRBD2
V: TRBV11-2
J: TRBJ2-3
size: few
CDR3: CASSRPRSGGVDTQYF
DNA: TGTGCCAGCAGCAGACCCCGTAGCGGGGGGGTAGATACGCAGTATTTT

D: TRBD1
V: TRBV20-1
J: TRBJ2-2
size: -
CDR3: CSARRGSTGELFF
DNA: TGCAGTGCTCGCAGGGGGAGCACCGGGGAGCTGTTTTTT

D: -
V: TRBV3-1
J: TRBJ1-1
size: -
CDR3: CASSQRWDTEAFF
DNA: TGTGCCAGCAGCCAGAGGTGGGACACTGAAGCTTTCTTT

D: -
V: TRBV7-9
J: TRBJ2-1
size: few
CDR3: CASSSGPQPDEQFF
DNA: TGTGCCAGCAGCTCTGGGCCTCAGCCTGATGAGCAGTTCTTC

D: TRBD2
V: TRBV12-3/TRBV12-4
J: TRBJ2-1
size: few
CDR3: CASSRTSGKVYNEQFF
DNA: TGTGCCAGCAGCAGGACTAGCGGGAAGGTGTACAATGAGCAGTTCTTC

D: -
V: TRBV20-1
J: TRBJ2-2
size: once
CDR3: CSARPGLLVGELFF
DNA: TGCAGTGCTAGACCAGGACTGCTTGTTGGGGAGCTGTTTTTT

D: -
V: TRBV12-3/TRBV12-4
J: TRBJ2-3
size: -
CDR3: CASSLEAVAQYF
DNA: TGTGCCAGCAGTTTAGAGGCAGTGGCGCAGTATTTT

D: -
V: TRBV24-1
J: TRBJ2-3
size: many
CDR3: CATRSTFEYSDTQYF
DNA: TGTGCCACCAGGTCGACTTTCGAGTATTCAGATACGCAGTATTTT

D: -
V: TRBV21-1
J: TRBJ2-3
size: few
CDR3: CASSKVGLSTDTQYF
DNA: TGTGCCAGCAGCAAAGTCGGGCTTAGCACAGATACGCAGTATTTT

D: -
V: TRBV20-1
J: TRBJ1-1
size: -
CDR3: CSARSRGGLEAFF
DNA: TGCAGTGCTAGAAGTAGGGGCGGGCTTGAAGCTTTCTTT

D: -
V: TRBV18
J: TRBJ2-7
size: few
CDR3: CASSPGLREQYF
DNA: TGTGCCAGCTCACCAGGATTACGGGAGCAGTACTTC

D: TRBD2
V: TRBV6-5
J: TRBJ2-1
size: -
CDR3: CASSYSTPAGPYNEQFF
DNA: TGTGCCAGCAGTTACTCGACTCCAGCGGGACCATACAATGAGCAGTTCTTC

D: TRBD1
V: TRBV6-1
J: TRBJ2-5
size: -
CDR3: CASSSGQAFTETQYF
DNA: TGTGCCAGCAGCTCGGGACAGGCCTTCACCGAGACCCAGTACTTC

D: TRBD2
V: TRBV5-1
J: TRBJ2-1
size: few
CDR3: CASSFEGGSSYNEQFF
DNA: TGCGCCAGCAGCTTCGAGGGCGGGAGCTCCTACAATGAGCAGTTCTTC

D: -
V: TRBV12-3/TRBV12-4
J: TRBJ1-1
size: many
CDR3: CASTWGGMGTEAFF
DNA: TGTGCCAGCACCTGGGGTGGGATGGGGACTGAAGCTTTCTTT

D: -
V: TRBV6-2/TRBV6-3
J: TRBJ1-4
size: -
CDR3: CASSDGAKKLFF
DNA: TGTGCCAGCAGTGACGGTGCGAAGAAACTGTTTTTT

D: TRBD1
V: TRBV2
J: TRBJ1-2
size: -
CDR3: CASSGDRGNGYTF
DNA: TGTGCCAGCAGTGGGGACAGGGGCAATGGCTACACCTTC

D: -
V: TRBV7-2
J: TRBJ1-5
size: -
CDR3: CASSLRQADQPQHF
DNA: TGTGCCAGCAGCTTACGACAGGCAGATCAGCCCCAGCATTTT

D: -
V: TRBV30
J: TRBJ2-7
size: few
CDR3: CAWSDRVAQYF
DNA: TGTGCCTGGAGTGACCGGGTGGCGCAGTACTTC

D: -
V: TRBV7-8
J: TRBJ1-5
size: few
CDR3: CASSLKGGSNQPQHF
DNA: TGTGCCAGCAGCTTAAAAGGGGGTAGCAATCAGCCCCAGCATTTT

D: TRBD1
V: TRBV20-1
J: TRBJ1-6
size: few
CDR3: CSARDRSGRGNSPLHF
DNA: TGCAGTGCTAGAGATCGTTCGGGCAGGGGGAATTCACCCCTCCACTTT

D: -
V: TRBV12-3/TRBV12-4
J: TRBJ1-6
size: -
CDR3: CASSLRTPGSSPLHF
DNA: TGTGCCAGCAGTTTACGCACTCCAGGGAGCTCACCCCTCCACTTT

D: TRBD1
V: TRBV20-1
J: TRBJ1-2
size: -
CDR3: CSARDAGGINYGYTF
DNA: TGCAGTGCTAGAGATGCAGGGGGCATAAACTATGGCTACACCTTC

D: -
V: TRBV10-3
J: TRBJ2-1
size: -
CDR3: CAISPVASNEQFF
DNA: TGTGCCATCAGCCCAGTAGCTTCCAATGAGCAGTTCTTC

D: -
V: TRBV7-3
J: TRBJ1-1
size: -
CDR3: CASSPGWGTEAFF
DNA: TGTGCCAGCAGCCCCGGGTGGGGCACTGAAGCTTTCTTT

D: -
V: TRBV4-2
J: TRBJ1-2
size: few
CDR3: CASSQVTLQGRGGYTF
DNA: TGTGCCAGCAGCCAAGTTACCCTACAGGGTCGGGGTGGCTACACCTTC

D: -
V: TRBV28
J: TRBJ2-3
size: -
CDR3: CASSPRHYAQYF
DNA: TGTGCCAGCAGCCCCCGGCACTACGCGCAGTATTTT